This T cell receptor beta chain was sequenced for a study of CD8 T cells in ankylosing spondylitis. Making use of molecular barcodes, quantitative 5'-RACE generated TCR beta libraries. TCRdb re-called the 5' RACE reads through MiXCR, storing one row per CDR3 protein. The sample contains about 540,000 distinct CDR3 sequences, 12% of which appear only once. From germline, CDR1 is SNHLY and CDR2 FYNNEI. The CDR3 has 13 amino acids. J lost 7 bases, V lost 8 bases, and 8 bases had no gene match. There are many counts of this clonotype. Its target is not known. Findings and limits, study-wide: Within ankylosing spondylitis blood, a TCR beta motif made up of seven or eight highly homologous variants appeared to be characteristic. Previous work reported some of these motif variants in the synovial fluid and blood of reactive arthritis. Peripheral blood held disease-linked clones only at relatively low frequency, and these were CD8+. According to the report, clones linked to the disease were significantly enriched in matched synovial fluid samples taken from ankylosing spondylitis patients.

Sequenced material: blood, either unsorted or a sorted T cell fraction (not recorded which). This sequence originates from a male donor with ankylosing spondylitis. This sequence joins TRBV2 and TRBJ2-1; 7 nucleotides match TRBD2. CDR3 DNA sequence: TGTGCCAGCGAGGGAGGGCTGGGGAATGAGCAGTTCTTC. Its protein is CASEGGLGNEQFF.